This TCR beta chain was recorded in a study of blood T cell repertoires in COVID-19. Study information: PBMCs, B-cell-depleted T cells, or T cells provided the cDNA or gDNA that made up the material.

Authors' methods: Using reference gene primer amplification, nucleated cell counts were estimated. Here immunoSEQ multiplex PCR was the method, and the copy in TCRdb shows in-frame clones only, minus some. V and J calls and clone size are as listed in that table; D and trimming were resolved from the DNA. The sample contains 350,000 to 550,000 clones, 80% to 90% of which appear only once. The CDR3 runs 16 residues. CDR1 and CDR2 from the germline V gene are SGHNT and YYREEE (reference sequence). The junction had 5 bases not matched to a gene; V was cut back by 2 bases and J by 0 bases. The study recruited people aged roughly 18 to 100 years across approximately 24 US areas.

This TCR was recovered from a man aged 30 to 39 who had recovered from COVID-19. Sequencing input: PBMCs or T cells enriched from blood (not recorded which). The chain is built from TRBV5-4 and TRBJ1-1; 9 positions agree with TRBD1. The CDR3 region has the DNA TGTGCCAGCAGCTTATACGGACAGGGGATGAACACTGAAGCTTTCTTT. Its protein is CASSLYGQGMNTEAFF.